The 23 T cell receptor beta chains given below trace back to one sample, sequenced in a study of cytomegalovirus exposure and HLA in healthy donors. PCR involved 60 Vbeta and 13 Jbeta primers. Only in-frame clones appear in the TCRdb table, and some are missing; sequencing was by immunoSEQ multiplex PCR. This table has 95,000 to 150,000 clones, 55% to 75% appearing once. Sequencing input: PBMCs. The receptors stem from a woman aged 40 to 50 in good health and CMV-seropositive.

The CDR3 nucleotides read TGTGCCAGCAGCGTAGGTGCAGGGGGTCTTTCTGGGGCCAACGTCCTGACTTTC. Translated: CASSVGAGGLSGANVLTF. The rearrangement links TRBV9 to TRBJ2-6; 7 nucleotides line up with TRBD1. There are 18 residues in the CDR3. V was clipped by 0 bases and J by 1 base; unmatched bases: 7. The germline V gene encodes CDR1 SGDLS and CDR2 YYNGEE.

This clone appeared a few times. The conserved final phenylalanine or tryptophan is absent from the CDR3, which likely points to a read error. J is TRBJ1-4 and V is TRBV4-3; D unresolved. The germline V and J ends were trimmed by 2 bases and 6 bases, with 13 bases remaining between them. CDR3 length: 15 amino acids. The germline V gene has CDR1 LGHNA and CDR2 YSLEER. CDR3 sequence: CASSQSGIGDEKLFV. CDR3 DNA: TGCGCCAGCAGCCAAAGCGGGATAGGAGATGAAAAACTGTTTGTT.

The gene calls are TRBV29-1 and TRBJ2-4, with TRBD2 as a possible D gene (5 bases). Germline V lookup: CDR1 SQVTM, CDR2 ANQGSEA. This CDR3 has 12 amino acids. V was cut by 1 base and J by 11 bases, with 12 bases left in between. CDR3 bases: TGCAGCGTTGAAGTGCTAGCTAGTGTTCAGTACTTC. Residues: CSVEVLASVQYF. Filled out from reference TRBV29-1 and TRBJ2-4, the complete variable domain reads SAVISQKPSRDICQRGTSLTIQCQVDSQVTMMFWYRQQPGQSLTLIATANQGSEATYESGFVIDKFPISRPNLTFSTLTVSNMSPEDSSIYLCSVEVLASVQYFGAGTRLSVL.

V and J are TRBV5-4 and TRBJ2-2; D remains unclear. CDR1 is SGHNT and CDR2 is YYREEE in the germline V gene (reference sequence). The CDR3 loop spans 15 amino acids. The V and J ends lost 0 bases and 6 bases respectively, with 12 bases between them. CDR3 sequence reads: CASSLVQEGSGELFF. Written as DNA, the CDR3 is TGTGCCAGCAGCTTGGTGCAGGAAGGCTCCGGGGAGCTGTTTTTT.

The V and J genes are TRBV25-1 and TRBJ1-6, with TRBD1 identical over 7 bases. There are 12 residues in the CDR3. From germline, CDR1 is MGHDK and CDR2 SYGVNS. V dropped 8 bases and J dropped 7; count of bases not matched to a gene: 2. The CDR3 DNA reads TGTGCCAGCGCACAGGGGAATTCACCCCTCCACTTT. It codes for CASAQGNSPLHF. The variable domain in full, with the rest retrieved from reference TRBV25-1 and TRBJ1-6, is EADIYQTPRYLVIGTGKKITLECSQTMGHDKMYWYQQDPGMELHLIHYSYGVNSTEKGDLSSESTVSRIRTEHFPLTLESARPSHTSQYLCASAQGNSPLHFGNGTRLTVT.

This clone appeared a few times. This chain joins TRBV7-9 and TRBJ1-2, with 8 bases matching TRBD1. Germline-derived CDR1 and CDR2 are SEHNR and FQNEAQ (reference sequence). This CDR3 region has 17 residues. Trimming cost V 5 bases and J 4 bases; bases outside gene matches: 15. Here the CDR3 DNA reads TGTGCCAGCAGCGGCTCTCCTGACAGGGGCGAGTTCTATGGCTACACCTTC. Protein: CASSGSPDRGEFYGYTF.

The chain uses TRBV5-1 and TRBJ1-2; D unclear. The length of the CDR3 is 13 residues. Germline V CDR1 and CDR2: SGHRS, YFSETQ. V was pared by 2 bases and J by 4 bases, with 9 bases between. DNA for the CDR3: TGCGCCAGCAGCTTCAGTACCACCTATGGCTACACCTTC. Translating it yields CASSFSTTYGYTF.

Only a few counts were recorded for this clone. As DNA, the CDR3 is TGTGCCAGCAGCTCCCAGGGTAGGGACTATGGCTACACCTTC. Its protein is CASSSQGRDYGYTF. V usage is TRBV7-8 and J usage is TRBJ1-2; TRBD1 is a possible D gene (5 bases). Germline lookup yields CDR1 SGHVS and CDR2 FQNEAQ. V lost 4 bases and J lost 3, with 12 bases in between. This CDR3 contains 14 residues.

For this clone: Relative to the germline gene, one junction end is altered; a read error may explain this. The J gene is TRBJ2-1, the V gene TRBV5-4, with a weak D call TRBD2 (5 bases). This CDR3 spans 12 amino acids. CDR1 and CDR2 from the germline V gene are SGHNT and YYREEE (reference sequence). The CDR3 sequence: CASSFILARAVF. The DNA for the CDR3 is TGTGCCAGCAGTTTTATCTTGGCGCGGGCCGTCTTC.

V is TRBV12-5 and J is TRBJ1-2; D is uncertain. V was trimmed by 5 bases and J by 4 bases, leaving 11 bases between them. The CDR3 consists of 13 residues. Germline CDR1 and CDR2: LGHNT and FRNRAP. The CDR3 protein is CASGPPNGYGYTF. The DNA for the CDR3 is TGTGCTAGTGGTCCCCCCAACGGCTATGGCTACACCTTC.

This clone was seen just once. J is TRBJ1-1 and V is TRBV4-3; D not resolved. This CDR3 region has 14 residues. Germline CDR1 is LGHNA and CDR2 is YSLEER. V lost 0 bases to trimming and J lost 4 bases, with 9 bases between them. The CDR3 coding sequence is TGCGCCAGCAGCCAAGATCTGAGTGCCACTGAAGCTTTCTTT. This gives the protein CASSQDLSATEAFF.

The rearrangement joins TRBV4-3 to TRBJ2-7; TRBD2 aligns across 9 bases. The V gene's germline CDR1 is LGHNA and CDR2 YSLEER. This CDR3 has 15 residues. Germline trimming cut 0 bases from V and 7 bases from J; bases unmatched to any gene: 7. This chain's CDR3 is CASSQDLGLAGEQYF. The CDR3 DNA is TGCGCCAGCAGCCAAGATTTGGGGCTAGCGGGGGAGCAGTACTTC.

The chain combines TRBV2 with TRBJ2-5; possibly TRBD1 for D (6 bases). Between the trimmed V and J ends, which lost 0 bases and 2 bases, there was a span of 7 bases. CDR3 length: 14 residues. Germline lookup yields CDR1 SNHLY and CDR2 FYNNEI. This CDR3 is CASSEARGQETQYF. Here the CDR3 DNA reads TGTGCCAGCAGTGAAGCCAGGGGACAAGAGACCCAGTACTTC. Using reference TRBV2 and TRBJ2-5 for the parts outside the CDR3, the full variable domain is EPEVTQTPSHQVTQMGQEVILRCVPISNHLYFYWYRQILGQKVEFLVSFYNNEISEKSEIFDDQFSVERPDGSNFTLKIRSTKLEDSAMYFCASSEARGQETQYFGPGTRLLVL.

J is TRBJ2-2 and V is TRBV27, with 7 bases lining up with TRBD1. This CDR3 is built from 13 residues. J lost 6 bases, V lost 7 bases, and 5 bases had no gene match. CDR1 MNHEY and CDR2 SMNVEV come from the germline V gene (reference sequence). CDR3 in DNA: TGTGCCAGCACCCCTACAGGGGCCGGGGAGCTGTTTTTT. Encoded protein: CASTPTGAGELFF.

This chain connects TRBV4-3 to TRBJ2-2; D is perhaps TRBD1 (6 bases). The V end was cut by 4 bases, the J end by 6 bases, with 12 bases between. The CDR3 is 14 amino acids. Germline V gene data show CDR1 as LGHNA and CDR2 as YSLEER. The CDR3 spells CASSRRQESGELFF. The CDR3 region has the DNA TGCGCCAGCAGCCGACGACAGGAATCCGGGGAGCTGTTTTTT.

This clone has a handful of counts. The J gene is TRBJ1-1, the V gene TRBV10-3; perhaps TRBD1 as D (6 bases). CDR3 size: 13 residues. CDR1 and CDR2 from the germline V gene are ENHRY and SYGVKD. V was pared by 5 bases and J by 0 bases, with 7 bases between. The CDR3 sequence: CAISRQVNTEAFF. The CDR3 nucleotides read TGTGCCATCAGTCGACAGGTGAACACTGAAGCTTTCTTT.

The chain carries TRBV18 and TRBJ1-1; 7 positions agree with TRBD1. Germline V gene sequence: CDR1 KGHSH, CDR2 LQKENI. With V trimmed by 0 bases and J by 5 bases, 6 bases remained unmatched. This CDR3 region has 15 residues. The CDR3 DNA reads as TGTGCCAGCTCACCACCGTCCAGGGGGAGAACTGAAGCTTTCTTT. Its protein product is CASSPPSRGRTEAFF.

This clone was counted a few times. The chain combines TRBV5-5 with TRBJ1-6; D gene uncertain. V lost 4 bases and J lost 9, with 11 bases in between. The germline CDR1 and CDR2 sequences are SGHKS and YYEKEE (reference sequence). The CDR3 sequence is 13 residues long. In nucleotides, the CDR3 is TGTGCCAGCAGCGGGAGGACTGGTTCACCCCTCCACTTT. The encoded protein is CASSGRTGSPLHF.

The rearrangement joins TRBV11-2 to TRBJ1-6; 7 positions match TRBD1. V lost 4 bases to trimming and J lost 7 bases; unmatched junction nucleotides: 1. Germline CDR1 SGHAT, CDR2 FQNNGV. The CDR3 runs 13 residues. The CDR3 bases are TGTGCCAGCAGCTCGACAGGGAATTCACCCCTCCACTTT. Its translation is CASSSTGNSPLHF.

This rearrangement joins TRBV7-6 to TRBJ2-7; 8 nucleotides agree with TRBD1. V lost 1 base and J lost 3; bases outside the gene matches: 2. The CDR3 is 14 amino acids. Per the germline V gene, CDR1 is SGHVS and CDR2 is FNYEAQ. CDR3 sequence (DNA): TGTGCCAGCAGCTTAGGACAGGGGATCTACGAGCAGTACTTC. Encoded protein: CASSLGQGIYEQYF. The full variable domain, rest sourced from reference TRBV7-6 and TRBJ2-7, is GAGVSQSPRYKVTKRGQDVALRCDPISGHVSLYWYRQALGQGPEFLTYFNYEAQQDKSGLPNDRFSAERPEGSISTLTIQRTEQRDSAMYRCASSLGQGIYEQYFGPGTRLTVT.

This sequence joins TRBV10-3 and TRBJ1-2; 8 bases map to TRBD1. Germline V gene lookup returns CDR1 ENHRY and CDR2 SYGVKD. The CDR3 totals 13 residues. J lost 3 bases, V lost 7 bases, and 4 bases had no gene match. Here the CDR3 reads CAIKTGQDYGYTF. CDR3 sequence (DNA): TGTGCCATCAAGACGGGACAGGACTATGGCTACACCTTC.

The chain combines TRBV7-9 with TRBJ1-2; D unclear. Trimming pared 5 bases from V and 8 bases from J, leaving 15 bases between. CDR1 and CDR2 (germline): SEHNR, FQNEAQ (reference sequence). The CDR3 has 13 residues. In DNA, the CDR3 is TGTGCCAGCAGCCGGGTGTGGAGGGAAGGCTACACCTTC. Translation gives CASSRVWREGYTF.

The chain recombines TRBV6-5 with TRBJ1-2; TRBD1 matches 8 bases. Germline V lookup: CDR1 MNHEY, CDR2 SVGAGI. With V trimmed by 7 bases and J by 4 bases, 8 bases remained unmatched. The CDR3 sequence is 14 residues long. CDR3 in DNA: TGTGCCAGCACCAACGACAGGGGTGGCTATGGCTACACCTTC. Amino acids: CASTNDRGGYGYTF.